This T cell receptor (beta chain) comes out of a study of cytomegalovirus exposure and HLA in healthy donors. The study's findings and limits: High specificity and sensitivity for cytomegalovirus status were reported for the classifier. One later analysis, an examination of the 100 to 150 validation repertoires, found that first-cohort TCR clusters tended to co-occur in them. The investigators catalogued 150 or so TCR beta chains as cytomegalovirus-associated.

The donors were members of the roughly 120-subject validation cohort (separate from the approximately 670-subject first cohort). Sequencing was performed with immunoSEQ multiplex PCR; in TCRdb, only in-frame clones are kept and a portion is missing. The table includes roughly 70,000 clones, around four fifths detected once. Comments on this clone: The antigen remains unidentified.

Sequences were obtained from PBMCs. The source of this sequence is a man aged 25-45 years in good health and CMV-seronegative.

CDR3 sequence (DNA): TGTGCCAGCAGCTTAAGATCCATAGGGGAGGGGTACGAGCAGTACTTC. Protein sequence: CASSLRSIGEGYEQYF. The genes are TRBV7-4 and TRBJ2-7, with 7 bases matching TRBD2. Germline CDR1 is SGHVT and CDR2 is SQSDAQ. The length of the CDR3 is 16 residues. With V trimmed by 2 bases and J by 4 bases, 11 bases remained unmatched.